These 20 T cell receptor beta chains were sequenced from one sample in a study of T cells in women clearing cervical HPV infection. Libraries were prepared by immunoSEQ multiplex PCR; TCRdb keeps only in-frame clonotypes and omits some of them. This repertoire includes about 39,000 clones. Material for sequencing was blood buffy coat. These receptors came from a woman between 18 and 70 years old with a cervical HPV16 infection that either progressed to CIN3+ or cleared (not recorded which).

Note on this clone: The read comes to an end 3 residues before the CDR3 does, leaving the germline J gene to fill in the end. The chain links TRBV11-3 to TRBJ2-7, with 10 nucleotides matching TRBD1. Germline assignment: CDR1 SGHNT and CDR2 YENEEA. Trimming took 1 base from V and 3 from J; bases not matched to a gene: 3. CDR3 length equals 15 residues. CDR3 DNA (partial): TGTGCCAGCAGCTTAGGGACAGGGGGTTTCTACGAG. Residues: CASSLGTGGFYE. The whole CDR3 protein is CASSLGTGGFYEQYF.

Comments on this clone: The read terminates 3 residues before the CDR3 end, so the remaining end is supplied by the germline J gene. This chain uses TRBV19 with TRBJ1-5, with TRBD1 identical over 9 bases. V dropped 4 bases and J dropped 4; count of bases not matched to a gene: 5. The CDR3 is made up of 15 amino acids. Germline CDR1 and CDR2: LNHDA and SQIVND (reference sequence). The sequenced CDR3 bases are TGTGCCAGTAGTAGGGGACAGGGTGGGAATCAGCCC. It is translated as CASSRGQGGNQP. The full CDR3 sequence reads CASSRGQGGNQPQHF.

Details on this clone: Read sequence stops 3 residues before the CDR3 end, and the germline J gene provides the missing end. The rearrangement links TRBV20-1 to TRBJ1-2; possible D gene TRBD1, 5 bases. V was clipped by 3 bases and J by 5 bases, with 19 bases between them. There are 15 residues in the CDR3. CDR1 and CDR2 from the germline V gene are DFQATT and SNEGSKA (reference sequence). The sequenced CDR3 bases are TGCAGTGCTAGGAAAGGCACAGGCGATTCTTATGGC. Translation: CSARKGTGDSYG. In full, the CDR3 reads CSARKGTGDSYGYTF.

Details on this clone: The read ends 3 residues shy of where the CDR3 ends; the end is completed using the germline J gene. This rearrangement joins TRBV12-3 or TRBV12-4 to TRBJ2-7; possibly TRBD2 for D (5 bases). The CDR3 is 16 amino acids. V dropped 6 bases and J dropped 2 bases, with 20 bases sitting between them. CDR3 sequence: CASSALRLSGTYEQYF. The CDR3 DNA, read in part, is TGTGCCAGCAGCGCCCTACGCCTCAGCGGAACCTACGAG.

About this clone itself: The CDR3 end falls 3 residues outside the read, so it is completed with the germline J gene. The chain couples TRBV7-7 to TRBJ2-3, with a weak D call TRBD2 (5 bases). Germline CDR1 reads SSHAT; CDR2 reads FNYEAQ (reference sequence). CDR3 length: 14 residues. The V and J ends lost 5 bases and 0 bases respectively, with 9 bases between them. CDR3 sequence reads: CASSPGFSTDTQYF. The CDR3 bases that were read are TGTGCCAGCAGCCCGGGGTTTAGCACAGATACG. Filled out from reference TRBV7-7 and TRBJ2-3, the complete variable domain reads GAGVSQSPRYKVTKRGQDVTLRCDPISSHATLYWYQQALGQGPEFLTYFNYEAQPDKSGLPSDRFSAERPEGSISTLTIQRTEQRDSAMYRCASSPGFSTDTQYFGPGTRLTVL.

As to this clone: The read ends 3 residues early relative to the CDR3; the germline J gene fills the gap. The V and J genes are TRBV28 and TRBJ2-7; tentative D call: TRBD2 (6 bases). V dropped 5 bases and J dropped 2 bases, with 19 bases sitting between them. Per germline, CDR1 MDHEN and CDR2 SYDVKM. This CDR3 is built from 16 residues. The CDR3 here is CASSPQSGLKTYEQYF. Incomplete CDR3 DNA: TGTGCCAGCAGTCCGCAATCGGGACTGAAGACCTACGAG.

With respect to this clone: The observed sequence ends 3 residues before the CDR3 terminus, with the missing tail filled in from the germline J gene. The rearrangement uses TRBV28 and TRBJ2-3; TRBD2 matches 16 bases. With 5 bases clipped from V and 3 bases from J, the junction kept 8 bases outside the gene matches. The CDR3 contains 18 residues. The germline gives CDR1 MDHEN, CDR2 SYDVKM. CDR3 DNA (partial): TGTGCCAGCAGTCCCCCGGGACTAGCGGGAGGGATGACAGATACG. Amino acids: CASSPPGLAGGMTDT. The whole CDR3 protein reads CASSPPGLAGGMTDTQYF.

As for this clone: Coverage ceases 3 residues before the CDR3 finishes, and the germline J gene fills in the end. The rearrangement joins TRBV12-3 or TRBV12-4 to TRBJ1-2; D is possibly TRBD1 (5 bases). V was clipped by 6 bases and J by 1 base, with 12 bases between them. CDR3 length equals 14 residues. CDR3 loop: CASSDSGLNYGYTF. The DNA read from the CDR3 is TGTGCCAGCAGCGACAGTGGGCTTAACTATGGC.

In regard to this clone: Read data end 3 residues before the CDR3 end; the end is taken from the germline J gene. V is TRBV3-1 (or the pseudogene TRBV3-2) and J is TRBJ2-3; 8 positions match TRBD1. Per germline, CDR1 LGHDT and CDR2 YNNKEL (reference sequence). The CDR3 is 13 residues long. V lost 6 bases, J lost 4 bases, and 3 bases stayed unmatched. CDR3 DNA, as far as it was read: TGTGCCAGCAGAGACAGGGGAGCAGATACG. Its translation: CASRDRGADT. The full CDR3 reads CASRDRGADTQYF.

As for this clone: The sequenced fragment ends 3 residues before the CDR3 boundary, so the rest is inferred from the germline J gene. This rearrangement joins TRBV2 to TRBJ2-5, with D possibly being TRBD2 (5 bases). The CDR3 consists of 13 residues. V was clipped by 8 bases and J by 3 bases, with 13 bases between them. Germline V gene sequence: CDR1 SNHLY, CDR2 FYNNEI. The CDR3 spells CASRVSGEETQYF. The CDR3 bases that were read are TGTGCCAGCCGGGTATCCGGGGAAGAGACC.

As concerns this clone: The read finishes 3 residues shy of the CDR3 end, and the germline J gene is used to complete it. The V call is TRBV2, the J call TRBJ2-2; D is possibly TRBD1 (5 bases). The CDR3 loop spans 14 amino acids. CDR1 SNHLY and CDR2 FYNNEI come from the germline V gene. CDR3 loop: CASSESSGANVLFF. The sequenced part of the CDR3 DNA is TGTGCCAGCAGCGAGAGCTCTGGGGCCAACGTG.

As concerns this clone: Read data end 3 residues before the CDR3 end; the end is taken from the germline J gene. The chain uses TRBV5-6 and TRBJ2-2; 9 bases are a match to TRBD2. In germline, CDR1 is SGHDT, CDR2 YYEEEE. The CDR3 extends over 15 amino acids. V shed 1 base and J 6 bases; nucleotides not matched to a gene: 4. The CDR3 spells CASSLFGGRAGELFF. Incomplete CDR3 DNA: TGTGCCAGCAGCTTGTTCGGCGGGAGGGCCGGGGAG.

Points on this clone: The read is 3 residues too short to cover the CDR3 end, so that end is filled in from the germline J gene. The J gene is TRBJ2-2, the V gene TRBV20-1, with D possibly TRBD1 on 6 matching bases. The CDR3 is 11 amino acids. Germline CDR1 is DFQATT and CDR2 is SNEGSKA (reference sequence). The sequenced part of the CDR3 DNA is TGCAGTGTCCAGGGGAATGAAAAG. It yields the protein CSVQGNEK. Given in full, the CDR3 is CSVQGNEKLFF.

Concerning this clone: The read comes to an end 3 residues before the CDR3 does, leaving the germline J gene to fill in the end. The chain uses TRBV29-1 and TRBJ1-1; no clear D. V shed 7 bases and J shed 5 bases, with 11 bases lying between them. Germline V CDR1 and CDR2: SQVTM, ANQGSEA. The CDR3 consists of 11 residues. CDR3 DNA (partial): TGCAGCGCCACCGGAGGGACTGAA. This translates into CSATGGTE. The CDR3, in full, reads CSATGGTEAFF. Based on the CDR3 plus reference TRBV29-1 and TRBJ1-1, the full variable domain is SAVISQKPSRDICQRGTSLTIQCQVDSQVTMMFWYRQQPGQSLTLIATANQGSEATYESGFVIDKFPISRPNLTFSTLTVSNMSPEDSSIYLCSATGGTEAFFGQGTRLTVV.

Of note for this clone: The read ends 3 residues before the CDR3 terminus; that terminus is restored from the germline J gene. This chain links TRBV30 with TRBJ2-7, with a tentative D call TRBD2 (6 bases). The germline V gene has CDR1 GTSNPN and CDR2 SVGIG (reference sequence). The CDR3 contains 11 residues. V gave up 8 bases and J gave up 0 bases, with 8 bases separating them. CDR3 loop: CAAGFSYEQYF. CDR3 bases read: TGTGCCGCGGGATTCTCCTACGAG.

About this clone itself: Sequencing ends 3 residues short of the CDR3 end; the germline J gene provides the rest. V gene TRBV29-1 combines with J gene TRBJ2-4, with 11 bases lining up with TRBD1. The trim removed 2 bases at V and 3 bases at J, leaving 18 bases unmatched. CDR3 size: 20 residues. Looked up from germline, CDR1 is SQVTM and CDR2 is ANQGSEA. The CDR3 bases that were read are TGCAGCGTTGAAATCGGACAGGGGGCATCACTAGAAGGGTACAAAAACATT. Translated: CSVEIGQGASLEGYKNI. The entire CDR3 protein is CSVEIGQGASLEGYKNIQYF.

Regarding this clone: The sequence runs out 3 residues before the end of the CDR3; the remainder is reconstructed from the germline J gene. The chain has TRBV7-6 and TRBJ1-2, with a weak D call TRBD1 (5 bases). Germline V gives CDR1 SGHVS, CDR2 FNYEAQ. CDR3 size: 13 residues. The CDR3 bases that were read are TGTGCCAGCAGCGGAGACAGAGTGGGTACC. It yields the protein CASSGDRVGT. From start to end, the CDR3 is CASSGDRVGTYTF.

As for this clone: The DNA ends 3 residues before the CDR3 does, and the rest of the CDR3 is filled in from the germline J gene. The chain carries TRBV19 and TRBJ2-3, with 8 nucleotides matching TRBD2. The CDR3 has 15 amino acids. The V gene's germline CDR1 is LNHDA and CDR2 SQIVND (reference sequence). CDR3 DNA (partial): TGTGCCAGTAGTATGAGTAGCGGGATGCCGGAGACG. Amino acid sequence: CASSMSSGMPET. The entire CDR3 is CASSMSSGMPETQYF.

Notes on this clone: The CDR3 goes on 3 residues after the read ends, and that part is filled in from the germline J gene. The rearrangement links TRBV5-5 to TRBJ1-2; D possibly corresponds to TRBD1 (6 bases). V lost 0 bases to trimming and J lost 7 bases, with 16 bases between them. CDR3 size: 15 residues. Germline V gene lookup returns CDR1 SGHKS and CDR2 YYEKEE (reference sequence). The CDR3 bases that were read are TGTGCCAGCAGCTTGGTAGGGCAGGGGTATGGTGGC. This encodes CASSLVGQGYGG. The complete CDR3 reads CASSLVGQGYGGYTF. Together with reference TRBV5-5 and TRBJ1-2, the CDR3 gives the full variable domain: DAGVTQSPTHLIKTRGQQVTLRCSPISGHKSVSWYQQVLGQGPQFIFQYYEKEERGRGNFPDRFSARQFPNYSSELNVNALLLGDSALYLCASSLVGQGYGGYTFGSGTRLTVV.

For this clone: The CDR3 end lies 3 residues beyond the end of the read and is filled in from the germline J gene. The chain couples TRBV2 to TRBJ2-1, with 8 bases fitting TRBD1. The CDR3 covers 14 residues. The germline gives CDR1 SNHLY, CDR2 FYNNEI. The V segment lost 4 bases and the J segment 6 bases; nucleotides outside the gene matches: 5. CDR3 DNA (partial): TGTGCCAGCAGTGGGACAGGGCCCGGCAATGAG. Amino acid sequence: CASSGTGPGNE. The complete CDR3 protein is CASSGTGPGNEQFF.